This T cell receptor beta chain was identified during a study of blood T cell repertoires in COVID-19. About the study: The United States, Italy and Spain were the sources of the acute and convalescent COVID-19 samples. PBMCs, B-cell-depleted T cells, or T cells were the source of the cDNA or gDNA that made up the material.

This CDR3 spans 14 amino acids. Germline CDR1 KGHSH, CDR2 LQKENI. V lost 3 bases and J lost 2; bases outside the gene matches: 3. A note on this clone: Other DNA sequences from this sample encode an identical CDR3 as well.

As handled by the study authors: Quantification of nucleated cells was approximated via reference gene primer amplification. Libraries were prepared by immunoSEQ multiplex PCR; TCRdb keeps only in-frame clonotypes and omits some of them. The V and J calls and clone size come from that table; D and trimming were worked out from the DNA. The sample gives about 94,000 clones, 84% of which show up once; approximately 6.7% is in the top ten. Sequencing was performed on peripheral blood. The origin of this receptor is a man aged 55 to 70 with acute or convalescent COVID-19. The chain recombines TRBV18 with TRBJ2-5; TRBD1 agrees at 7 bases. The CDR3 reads CASSPGQLQETQYF. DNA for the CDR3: TGTGCCAGCTCACCGGGACAGCTACAAGAGACCCAGTACTTC.